This T cell receptor beta chain was found in a study of blood T cell repertoires in COVID-19. Study-wide background: The origin of the acute and convalescent COVID-19 samples was the United States, Italy and Spain.

V was pared by 1 base and J by 6 bases, with 7 bases between. The CDR3 covers 13 residues. Looked up from germline, CDR1 is SGHRS and CDR2 is YFSETQ. In the original analysis: Amplification with reference gene primers provided the estimates of nucleated cell counts. Assay used: immunoSEQ multiplex PCR; TCRdb lists only in-frame clones, some missing. V and J calls and clone size come straight from that table; D and trimming were deduced from the DNA. The sample records over 300,000 clones, more than 80% being singletons. Sequences were obtained from peripheral blood. The chain joins TRBV5-1 to TRBJ2-2; D is ambiguous. The TCR originated in a man aged 40-49 years with acute or convalescent COVID-19. CDR3: CASSLISAGELFF. The DNA for the CDR3 is TGCGCCAGCAGCTTGATCTCCGCCGGGGAGCTGTTTTTT.